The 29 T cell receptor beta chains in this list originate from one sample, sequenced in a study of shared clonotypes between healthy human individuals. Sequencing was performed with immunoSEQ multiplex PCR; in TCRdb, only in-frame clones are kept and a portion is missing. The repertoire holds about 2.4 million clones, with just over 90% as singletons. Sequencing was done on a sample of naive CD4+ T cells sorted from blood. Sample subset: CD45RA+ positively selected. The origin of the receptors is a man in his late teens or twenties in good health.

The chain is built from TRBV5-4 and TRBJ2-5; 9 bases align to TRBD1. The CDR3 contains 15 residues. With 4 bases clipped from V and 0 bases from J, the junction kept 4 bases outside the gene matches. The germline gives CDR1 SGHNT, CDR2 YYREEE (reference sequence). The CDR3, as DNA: TGTGCCAGCAGCCCCGGGACAGGGTACCAAGAGACCCAGTACTTC. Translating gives CASSPGTGYQETQYF.

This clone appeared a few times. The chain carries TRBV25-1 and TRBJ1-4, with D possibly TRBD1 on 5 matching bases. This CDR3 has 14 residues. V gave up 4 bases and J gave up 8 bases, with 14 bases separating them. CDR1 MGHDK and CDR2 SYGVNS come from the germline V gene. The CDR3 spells CASSGMVGREKLFF. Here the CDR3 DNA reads TGTGCCAGCAGTGGGATGGTGGGACGGGAAAAACTGTTTTTT. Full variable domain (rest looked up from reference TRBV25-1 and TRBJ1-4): EADIYQTPRYLVIGTGKKITLECSQTMGHDKMYWYQQDPGMELHLIHYSYGVNSTEKGDLSSESTVSRIRTEHFPLTLESARPSHTSQYLCASSGMVGREKLFFGSGTQLSVL.

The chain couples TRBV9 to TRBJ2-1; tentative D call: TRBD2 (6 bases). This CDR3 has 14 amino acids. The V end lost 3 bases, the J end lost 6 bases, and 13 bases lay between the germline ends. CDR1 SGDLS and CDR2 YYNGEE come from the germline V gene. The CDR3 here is CASSAPTRTNEQFF. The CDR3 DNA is TGTGCCAGCAGCGCCCCGACTAGAACCAATGAGCAGTTCTTC.

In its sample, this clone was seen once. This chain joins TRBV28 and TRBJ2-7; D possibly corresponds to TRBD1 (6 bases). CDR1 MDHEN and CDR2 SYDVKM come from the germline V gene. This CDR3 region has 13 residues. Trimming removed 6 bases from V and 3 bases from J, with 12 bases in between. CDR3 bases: TGTGCCAGCAGCTGGGGGCAGAGCTACGAGCAGTACTTC. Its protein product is CASSWGQSYEQYF.

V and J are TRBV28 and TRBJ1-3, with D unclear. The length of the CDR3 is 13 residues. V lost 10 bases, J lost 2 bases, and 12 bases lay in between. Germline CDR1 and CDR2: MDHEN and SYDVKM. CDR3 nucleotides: TGTGCCACCACCAAAATAGCTGGAAACACCATATATTTT. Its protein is CATTKIAGNTIYF.

The CDR3 DNA sequence: TGTGCCAGCAGCTTCCGTATCAATCAGCCCCAGCATTTT. Protein: CASSFRINQPQHF. The chain couples TRBV7-2 to TRBJ1-5, with unresolved D. Trimming took 3 bases from V and 3 from J, leaving 6 bases between them. This CDR3 spans 13 amino acids. In germline, CDR1 is SGHTA, CDR2 FQGNSA. The full variable domain, with the rest looked up from reference TRBV7-2 and TRBJ1-5, is GAGVSQSPSNKVTEKGKDVELRCDPISGHTALYWYRQSLGQGLEFLIYFQGNSAPDKSGLPSDRFSAERTGGSVSTLTIQRTQQEDSAVYLCASSFRINQPQHFGDGTRLSIL.

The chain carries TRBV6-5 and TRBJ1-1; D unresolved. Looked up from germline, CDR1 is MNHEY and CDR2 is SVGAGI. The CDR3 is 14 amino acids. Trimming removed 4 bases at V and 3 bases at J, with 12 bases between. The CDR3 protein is CASSSPGPDTEAFF. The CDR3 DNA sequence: TGTGCCAGCAGTTCACCGGGCCCTGACACTGAAGCTTTCTTT.

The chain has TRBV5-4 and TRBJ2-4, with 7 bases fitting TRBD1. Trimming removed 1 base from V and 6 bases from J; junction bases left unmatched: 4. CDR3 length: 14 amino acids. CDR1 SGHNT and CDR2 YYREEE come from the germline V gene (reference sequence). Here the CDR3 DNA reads TGTGCCAGCAGCTTGACAGGGGTACTAAACATTCAGTACTTC. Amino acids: CASSLTGVLNIQYF.

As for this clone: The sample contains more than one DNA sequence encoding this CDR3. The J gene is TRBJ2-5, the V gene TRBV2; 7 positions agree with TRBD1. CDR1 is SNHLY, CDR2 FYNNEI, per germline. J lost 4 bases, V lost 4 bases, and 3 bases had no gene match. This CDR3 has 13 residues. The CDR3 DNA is TGTGCCAGCAGTGTTCCAGGGGGAGAGACCCAGTACTTC. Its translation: CASSVPGGETQYF.

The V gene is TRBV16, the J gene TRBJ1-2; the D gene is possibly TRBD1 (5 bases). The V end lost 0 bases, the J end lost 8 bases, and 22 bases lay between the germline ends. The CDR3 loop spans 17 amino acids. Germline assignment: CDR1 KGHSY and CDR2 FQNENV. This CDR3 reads CASSQSHLTGTAGGYTF. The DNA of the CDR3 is TGTGCCAGCAGCCAATCCCATCTAACGGGGACGGCGGGCGGCTACACCTTC.

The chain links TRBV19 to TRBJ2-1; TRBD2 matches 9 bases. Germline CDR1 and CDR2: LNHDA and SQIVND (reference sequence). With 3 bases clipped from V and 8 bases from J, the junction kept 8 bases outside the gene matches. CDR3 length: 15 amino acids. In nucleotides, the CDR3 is TGTGCCAGTAGTATTTGGGGACTAGCTCCCGATGAGCAGTTCTTC. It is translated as CASSIWGLAPDEQFF.

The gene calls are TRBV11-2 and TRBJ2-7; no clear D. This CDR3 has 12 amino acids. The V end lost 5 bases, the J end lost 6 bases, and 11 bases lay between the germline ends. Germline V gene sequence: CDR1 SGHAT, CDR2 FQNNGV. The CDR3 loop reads CASSLLYGEQYF. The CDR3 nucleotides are TGTGCCAGCAGCCTACTTTACGGCGAGCAGTACTTC.

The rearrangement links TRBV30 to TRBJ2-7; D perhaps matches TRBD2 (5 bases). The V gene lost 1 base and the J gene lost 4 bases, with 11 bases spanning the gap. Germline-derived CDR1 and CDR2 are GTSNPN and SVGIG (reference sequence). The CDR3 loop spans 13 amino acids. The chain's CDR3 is CAWSAGLRYEQYF. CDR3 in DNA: TGTGCCTGGAGTGCGGGATTGCGGTACGAGCAGTACTTC. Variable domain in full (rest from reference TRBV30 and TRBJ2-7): SQTIHQWPATLVQPVGSPLSLECTVEGTSNPNLYWYRQAAGRGLQLLFYSVGIGQISSEVPQNLSASRPQDRQFILSSKKLLLSDSGFYLCAWSAGLRYEQYFGPGTRLTVT.

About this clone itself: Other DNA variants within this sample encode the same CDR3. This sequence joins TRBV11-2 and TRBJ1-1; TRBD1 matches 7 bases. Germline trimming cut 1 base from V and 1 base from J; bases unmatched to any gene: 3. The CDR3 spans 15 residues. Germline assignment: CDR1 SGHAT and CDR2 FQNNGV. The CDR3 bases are TGTGCCAGCAGCTTAGTAGGGACAGCGAACACTGAAGCTTTCTTT. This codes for CASSLVGTANTEAFF.

The chain's CDR3 is CASSLESPGTEAFF. For the CDR3, the DNA is TGCGCCAGCAGCTTGGAGAGCCCGGGCACTGAAGCTTTCTTT. The V gene is TRBV5-1, the J gene TRBJ1-1, with D uncertain. The germline gives CDR1 SGHRS, CDR2 YFSETQ. There are 14 residues in the CDR3. V was clipped by 0 bases and J by 4 bases, with 10 bases between them.

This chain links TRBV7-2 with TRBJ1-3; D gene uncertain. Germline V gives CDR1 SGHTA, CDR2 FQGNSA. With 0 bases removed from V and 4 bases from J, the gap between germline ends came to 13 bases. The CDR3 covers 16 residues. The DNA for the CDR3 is TGTGCCAGCAGCTTAGCCGGTGCCTGGGCAGGAAACACCATATATTTT. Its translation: CASSLAGAWAGNTIYF.

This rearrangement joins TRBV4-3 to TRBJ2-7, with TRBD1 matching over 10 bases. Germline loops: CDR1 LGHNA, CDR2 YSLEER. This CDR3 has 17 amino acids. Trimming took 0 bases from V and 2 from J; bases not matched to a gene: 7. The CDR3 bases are TGCGCCAGCAGCCAAGATTCGGGACAGGGGTTCCCCTACGAGCAGTACTTC. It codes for CASSQDSGQGFPYEQYF.

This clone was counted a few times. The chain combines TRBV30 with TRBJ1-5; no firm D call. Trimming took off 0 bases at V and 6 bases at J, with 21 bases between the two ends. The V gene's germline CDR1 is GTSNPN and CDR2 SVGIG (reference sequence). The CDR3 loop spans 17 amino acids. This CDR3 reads CAWSVMRKDREGQPQHF. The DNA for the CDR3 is TGTGCCTGGAGTGTAATGCGAAAGGATCGGGAGGGTCAGCCCCAGCATTTT.

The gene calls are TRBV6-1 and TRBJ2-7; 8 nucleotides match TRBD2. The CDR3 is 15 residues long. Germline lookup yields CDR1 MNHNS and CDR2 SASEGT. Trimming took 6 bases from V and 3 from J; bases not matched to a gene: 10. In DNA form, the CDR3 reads TGTGCCAGCAGCCCTACTAGCGGAGCCCGCTACGAGCAGTACTTC. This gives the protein CASSPTSGARYEQYF.

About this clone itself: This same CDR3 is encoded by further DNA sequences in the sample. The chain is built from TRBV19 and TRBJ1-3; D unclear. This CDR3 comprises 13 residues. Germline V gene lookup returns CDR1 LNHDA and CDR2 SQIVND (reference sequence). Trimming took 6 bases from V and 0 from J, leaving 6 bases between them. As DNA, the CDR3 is TGTGCCAGTAGGGTGAGCTCTGGAAACACCATATATTTT. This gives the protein CASRVSSGNTIYF.

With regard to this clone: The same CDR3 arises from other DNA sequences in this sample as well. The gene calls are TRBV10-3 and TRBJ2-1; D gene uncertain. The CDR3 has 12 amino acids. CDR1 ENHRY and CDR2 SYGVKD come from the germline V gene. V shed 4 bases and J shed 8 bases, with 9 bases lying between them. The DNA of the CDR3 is TGTGCCATCAGTGCTAGGACCGATGAGCAGTTCTTC. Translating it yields CAISARTDEQFF.

CDR3 DNA: TGTGCCAGCAGTCAGGGGTCTCCCCACGAGCAGTACTTC. It encodes CASSQGSPHEQYF. The chain joins TRBV28 to TRBJ2-7, with a possible D match to TRBD1 (6 bases). The V end was cut by 5 bases, the J end by 5 bases, with 13 bases between. Germline values: CDR1 MDHEN, CDR2 SYDVKM. The CDR3 length is 13 residues.

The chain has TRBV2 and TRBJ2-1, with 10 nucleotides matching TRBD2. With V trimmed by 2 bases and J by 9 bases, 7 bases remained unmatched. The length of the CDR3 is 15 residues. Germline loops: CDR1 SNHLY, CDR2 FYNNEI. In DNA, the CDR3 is TGTGCCAGCAGTGAAAGGGGAGCGGGAGGGGTTGAGCAGTTCTTC. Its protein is CASSERGAGGVEQFF.

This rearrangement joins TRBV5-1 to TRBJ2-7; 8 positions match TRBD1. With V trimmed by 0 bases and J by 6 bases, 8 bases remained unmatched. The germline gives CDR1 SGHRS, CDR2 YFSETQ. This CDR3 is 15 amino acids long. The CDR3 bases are TGCGCCAGCAGCTTGGGGAAGGACAGGGTTAGCGAGCAGTACTTC. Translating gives CASSLGKDRVSEQYF.

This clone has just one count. In DNA form, the CDR3 reads TGTGCCAGCCGGCCTTTGAACACTGAAGCTTTCTTT. Amino acids: CASRPLNTEAFF. V and J are TRBV6-5 and TRBJ1-1; D call uncertain. CDR1 and CDR2 from the germline V gene are MNHEY and SVGAGI. The CDR3 totals 12 residues. V lost 8 bases and J lost 0, with 7 bases in between.

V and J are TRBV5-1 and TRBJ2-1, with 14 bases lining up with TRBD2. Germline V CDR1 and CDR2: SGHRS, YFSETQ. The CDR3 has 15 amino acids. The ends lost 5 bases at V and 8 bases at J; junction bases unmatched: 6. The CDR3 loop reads CASRKGLAGADEQFF. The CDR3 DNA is TGCGCCAGCAGGAAGGGACTAGCGGGAGCCGATGAGCAGTTCTTC.

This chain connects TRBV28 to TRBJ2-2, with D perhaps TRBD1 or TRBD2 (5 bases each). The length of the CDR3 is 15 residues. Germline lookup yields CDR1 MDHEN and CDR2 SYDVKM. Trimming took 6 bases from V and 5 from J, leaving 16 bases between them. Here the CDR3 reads CASSLRGERTGELFF. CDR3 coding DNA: TGTGCCAGCAGCCTGAGAGGGGAAAGAACCGGGGAGCTGTTTTTT.

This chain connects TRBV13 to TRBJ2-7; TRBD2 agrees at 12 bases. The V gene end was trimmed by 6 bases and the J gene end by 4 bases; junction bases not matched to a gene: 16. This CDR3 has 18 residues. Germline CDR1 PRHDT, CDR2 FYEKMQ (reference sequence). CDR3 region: CASRPGGLAGASGYEQYF. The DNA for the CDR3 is TGTGCCAGCAGACCAGGGGGACTAGCGGGCGCAAGCGGATACGAGCAGTACTTC.

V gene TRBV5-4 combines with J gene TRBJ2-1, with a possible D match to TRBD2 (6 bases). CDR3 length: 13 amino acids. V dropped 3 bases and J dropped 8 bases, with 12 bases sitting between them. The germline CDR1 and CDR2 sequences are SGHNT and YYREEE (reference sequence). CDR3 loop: CASSYLSGDEQFF. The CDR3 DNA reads TGTGCCAGCAGCTACTTGTCGGGAGATGAGCAGTTCTTC. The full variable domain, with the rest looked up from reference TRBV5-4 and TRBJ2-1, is ETGVTQSPTHLIKTRGQQVTLRCSSQSGHNTVSWYQQALGQGPQFIFQYYREEENGRGNFPPRFSGLQFPNYSSELNVNALELDDSALYLCASSYLSGDEQFFGPGTRLTVL.